This T cell receptor beta chain emerged from a study of blood T cell repertoires in COVID-19. A COVID-19 case had been met by exposed participants during the 2 weeks before study entry. In the study's own analysis: It was from reference gene primer amplification that nucleated cell counts were estimated. Some clones are missing from TCRdb's copy, which holds only in-frame ones; the method was immunoSEQ multiplex PCR. V, J and clone size are taken as reported in that table, and D and trimming were inferred from the DNA itself. The table has a few hundred thousand clones, 88% seen once; the top ten hold 1%. This clone was seen only a few times. Trimming removed 2 bases at V and 3 bases at J, with 11 bases between. Germline V lookup: CDR1 SGHRS, CDR2 YFSETQ. The CDR3 runs to 14 residues.

The sequenced sample consisted of PBMCs or T cells enriched from blood (not recorded which). The sequence came from a woman between 25 and 40 years old who had been exposed to COVID-19. This chain uses TRBV5-1 with TRBJ1-1; a weak D match, TRBD1 (5 bases). DNA of the CDR3: TGCGCCAGCAGCTTCTGGGGGGGAGACACTGAAGCTTTCTTT. Protein sequence: CASSFWGGDTEAFF.